These 10 T cell receptor beta chains were all obtained from the same sample, sequenced in a study of CXCR3-negative and CXCR3-positive naive CD8 T cells. UMI-labeled 5' RACE yielded the TRB cDNA libraries. Using the 5' RACE reads, TCRdb records one entry per CDR3 protein without DNA. This sample's clone table lists about 150,000 distinct CDR3 sequences. Regarding the study as a whole: TRB CDR3s of CXCR3-positive naive cells were more hydrophobic than those of CXCR3-negative naive cells.

Their cognate antigens are unknown. The sequencing input was naive CXCR3+ CD8+ T cells from blood. Specified subset: CD45RO-CCR7+CD27+CD95- naive CD8+ T cells expressing CXCR3 (TNR3+). The receptors here all came from a human donor in good health. Some clones in this sample may be carry-over from other donors' samples.

V usage is TRBV7-9 and J usage is TRBJ2-7. The germline V gene encodes CDR1 SEHNR and CDR2 FQNEAQ (reference sequence). The CDR3 has 12 amino acids. The CDR3 loop reads CASSFNPYEQYF. The complete variable domain, with remaining parts taken from reference TRBV7-9 and TRBJ2-7, reads DTGVSQNPRHKITKRGQNVTFRCDPISEHNRLYWYRQTLGQGPEFLTYFQNEAQLEKSRLLSDRFSAERPKGSFSTLEIQRTEQGDSAMYLCASSFNPYEQYFGPGTRLTVT.

The chain carries TRBV12-3 or TRBV12-4 and TRBJ2-7. The CDR3 is 14 residues long. CDR3 region: CASSLRSESYEQYF.

The chain couples TRBV7-9 to TRBJ1-4; without DNA, the TCRdb call of TRBD1 cannot be checked. The length of the CDR3 is 15 residues. Germline lookup yields CDR1 SEHNR and CDR2 FQNEAQ (reference sequence). CDR3 loop: CASSPPGTTNEKLFF.

The chain uses TRBV7-6 and TRBJ2-1; with no DNA, the TCRdb D assignment of TRBD2 cannot be verified. The CDR3 is 15 residues long. Germline values: CDR1 SGHVS, CDR2 FNYEAQ. CDR3 region: CASSPGLLSYNEQFF. Complete variable domain (other parts from reference TRBV7-6 and TRBJ2-1): GAGVSQSPRYKVTKRGQDVALRCDPISGHVSLYWYRQALGQGPEFLTYFNYEAQQDKSGLPNDRFSAERPEGSISTLTIQRTEQRDSAMYRCASSPGLLSYNEQFFGPGTRLTVL.

The chain combines TRBV28 with TRBJ1-5; TCRdb's assignment of TRBD1 cannot be checked, as there is no DNA. Germline V lookup: CDR1 MDHEN, CDR2 SYDVKM. This CDR3 region has 14 residues. The CDR3 reads CASSDRPSNQPQHF. The whole variable domain, filled in from reference TRBV28 and TRBJ1-5, reads DVKVTQSSRYLVKRTGEKVFLECVQDMDHENMFWYRQDPGLGLRLIYFSYDVKMKEKGDIPEGYSVSREKKERFSLILESASTNQTSMYLCASSDRPSNQPQHFGDGTRLSIL.

CDR3 loop: CASSLRTGWYEQYF. The chain uses TRBV28 and TRBJ2-7; as DNA is missing, the TRBD1 call by TCRdb cannot be tested. The CDR3 length is 14 residues. The V gene's germline CDR1 is MDHEN and CDR2 SYDVKM.

The chain links TRBV6-2 or TRBV6-3 to TRBJ1-5; TCRdb outputs TRBD1, but without DNA this stays unchecked. Germline loops: CDR1 MNHEY, CDR2 SVGEGT. The CDR3 extends over 16 amino acids. This CDR3 is CASSPGLGVEDQPQHF.

The chain combines TRBV25-1 with TRBJ2-1. CDR3 length: 13 amino acids. Germline V gene lookup returns CDR1 MGHDK and CDR2 SYGVNS. CDR3 protein: CASSEGWLNEQFF.

V gene TRBV7-9 combines with J gene TRBJ1-1; the D call from TCRdb, TRBD1, cannot be confirmed without DNA. CDR1 is SEHNR and CDR2 is FQNEAQ in the germline V gene (reference sequence). The CDR3 covers 15 residues. The CDR3 protein is CASSLSGFSGTEAFF.

V and J are TRBV3-1 and TRBJ1-2; TCRdb's D call of TRBD1 is untestable without DNA. The CDR3 is 13 residues long. Per the germline V gene, CDR1 is LGHDT and CDR2 is YNNKEL (reference sequence). The CDR3 loop reads CASSPSTGGGYTF.